The clone carrying this TCR beta chain was picked up many times. The data stem from a study of CD8+ T cells in alopecia areata. The CDR3 is 15 residues long. The germline CDR1 and CDR2 sequences are SNHLY and FYNNEI. V shed 5 bases, J shed 2 bases, and the junction held 5 bases outside the gene matches. This sample's treatment: oral pan-JAK inhibitor, 5-10 mg twice daily. Sequencing templates came from extracted RNA that was reverse transcribed into cDNA. Using immunoSEQ multiplex PCR, the repertoire was profiled, and TCRdb retains in-frame clones only, with some absent. Of some 180,000 clones listed, roughly half are singletons.

Material: CD8+ T cells sorted from blood, obtained between weeks 51 and 54, from a patient treated with tofacitinib. The J gene is TRBJ2-2, the V gene TRBV2; TRBD1 matches 7 bases. This clonotype originated in a human donor with alopecia areata. CDR3 in DNA: TGTGCCAGCAGTCTCCGGGACAGCAACACCGGGGAGCTGTTTTTT. Its translation: CASSLRDSNTGELFF.